The 27 T cell receptor beta chains below come from one sample, sequenced in a study of blood T cell repertoires in COVID-19. TCRdb keeps only in-frame clones here, not all; method: immunoSEQ multiplex PCR. The data contain about 140,000 clones, approximately 89% of them singletons. Sequencing used peripheral blood. The receptor set was obtained from a man aged 55-75 years with active or convalescent COVID-19.

The J gene is TRBJ1-1, the V gene TRBV19, with 8 nucleotides matching TRBD1. Germline trimming cut 9 bases from V and 5 bases from J; bases unmatched to any gene: 11. The length of the CDR3 is 14 residues. Germline V gives CDR1 LNHDA, CDR2 SQIVND (reference sequence). The CDR3 region is CASRADRGVTEAFF. The CDR3 DNA sequence: TGTGCCAGCAGGGCCGACAGGGGTGTGACTGAAGCTTTCTTT.

The rearrangement joins TRBV5-1 to TRBJ2-2, with D tentatively TRBD2 (5 bases). This CDR3 is built from 15 residues. Germline CDR1 reads SGHRS; CDR2 reads YFSETQ. V dropped 1 base and J dropped 1 base, with 8 bases sitting between them. CDR3 protein: CASSLFSENTGELFF. For the CDR3, the DNA is TGCGCCAGCAGCTTGTTTAGCGAGAACACCGGGGAGCTGTTTTTT.

J is TRBJ2-7 and V is TRBV3-1 (or the pseudogene TRBV3-2); no reliable D call. The CDR3 has 12 residues. Germline V gene data show CDR1 as LGHDT and CDR2 as YNNKEL (reference sequence). With 3 bases removed from V and 3 bases from J, the gap between germline ends came to 6 bases. The CDR3 region has the DNA TGTGCCAGCAGCCAGGAGATCTACGAGCAGTACTTC. This codes for CASSQEIYEQYF.

The J gene is TRBJ2-1, the V gene TRBV7-9, with TRBD2 identical over 11 bases. Germline V lookup: CDR1 SEHNR, CDR2 FQNEAQ (reference sequence). With V trimmed by 0 bases and J by 7 bases, 8 bases remained unmatched. The CDR3 has 17 residues. The CDR3 sequence is CASSLAIAGGPRNEQFF. DNA of the CDR3: TGTGCCAGCAGCTTAGCGATAGCGGGAGGGCCGAGAAATGAGCAGTTCTTC.

The J gene is TRBJ2-7, the V gene TRBV5-4, with a possible D match to TRBD1 (7 bases). Germline V CDR1 and CDR2: SGHNT, YYREEE (reference sequence). The CDR3 extends over 14 amino acids. V lost 4 bases and J lost 5, with 16 bases in between. CDR3 bases: TGTGCCAGCAGCGCGGGACCGACAGGGAACGAGCAGTACTTC. This encodes CASSAGPTGNEQYF. The whole variable domain, remainder taken from reference TRBV5-4 and TRBJ2-7, is ETGVTQSPTHLIKTRGQQVTLRCSSQSGHNTVSWYQQALGQGPQFIFQYYREEENGRGNFPPRFSGLQFPNYSSELNVNALELDDSALYLCASSAGPTGNEQYFGPGTRLTVT.

The CDR3 is CASSLNPGATDTQYF. Here the CDR3 DNA reads TGTGCCAGCAGCTTAAATCCAGGGGCGACAGATACGCAGTATTTT. The rearrangement joins TRBV7-3 to TRBJ2-3, with D tentatively TRBD1 (6 bases). Between the trimmed V and J ends, which lost 1 base and 3 bases, there was a span of 11 bases. CDR1 SGHTA and CDR2 FQGTGA come from the germline V gene. There are 15 residues in the CDR3.

V usage is TRBV2 and J usage is TRBJ2-2; 7 bases map to TRBD1. This CDR3 is 15 amino acids long. After removal of 4 bases from V and 3 bases from J, the junction contained 5 bases not matched to a gene. Germline CDR1 reads SNHLY; CDR2 reads FYNNEI. The chain's CDR3 is CASSVSGTDTGELFF. As DNA, the CDR3 is TGTGCCAGCAGTGTATCCGGGACAGACACCGGGGAGCTGTTTTTT.

The J gene is TRBJ2-1, the V gene TRBV12-5; 7 bases fit TRBD1. Trimming removed 5 bases from V and 3 bases from J; junction bases left unmatched: 4. This CDR3 spans 14 amino acids. The germline gives CDR1 LGHNT, CDR2 FRNRAP. The CDR3 DNA follows: TGTGCTAGTGGTCAGGGACAGAGCTACAATGAGCAGTTCTTC. Translated, it gives CASGQGQSYNEQFF.

The V call is TRBV14, the J call TRBJ1-2; a possible D gene is TRBD1 (6 bases). The CDR3 has 14 residues. CDR1 SGHDN and CDR2 FVKESK come from the germline V gene. V lost 1 base, J lost 6 bases, and 12 bases lay in between. CDR3 bases: TGTGCCAGCAGCCAAGTGGACAGACAGAATGGCTACACCTTC. Amino acids: CASSQVDRQNGYTF.

This rearrangement joins TRBV5-4 to TRBJ2-1; 7 nucleotides agree with TRBD1. Germline CDR1 reads SGHNT; CDR2 reads YYREEE (reference sequence). This CDR3 is built from 14 residues. The V segment lost 3 bases and the J segment 15 bases; nucleotides outside the gene matches: 15. CDR3 region: CASSSDRNGQFRFF. The CDR3 DNA is TGTGCCAGCAGCTCGGACAGGAACGGTCAGTTTAGGTTCTTC. Combining the CDR3 with reference TRBV5-4 and TRBJ2-1 gives the whole variable domain ETGVTQSPTHLIKTRGQQVTLRCSSQSGHNTVSWYQQALGQGPQFIFQYYREEENGRGNFPPRFSGLQFPNYSSELNVNALELDDSALYLCASSSDRNGQFRFFGPGTRLTVL.

This CDR3 is CATSWTGGRTDTQYF. The DNA of the CDR3 is TGTGCCACCTCGTGGACGGGAGGTCGCACAGATACGCAGTATTTT. J is TRBJ2-3 and V is TRBV24-1; 7 nucleotides agree with TRBD2. This CDR3 comprises 15 residues. The germline CDR1 and CDR2 sequences are KGHDR and SFDVKD. V dropped 9 bases and J dropped 1; count of bases not matched to a gene: 9.

V usage is TRBV4-3 and J usage is TRBJ2-1; TRBD2 matches at 9 bases. There are 15 residues in the CDR3. The ends lost 3 bases at V and 7 bases at J; junction bases unmatched: 7. CDR1 is LGHNA and CDR2 is YSLEER in the germline V gene. The CDR3 here is CASSQRASGMNEQFF. The CDR3 DNA is TGCGCCAGCAGCCAGAGGGCTAGCGGGATGAATGAGCAGTTCTTC.

V usage is TRBV28 and J usage is TRBJ1-5, with 7 nucleotides matching TRBD1. The CDR3 contains 14 residues. The V gene's germline CDR1 is MDHEN and CDR2 SYDVKM. Germline trimming cut 7 bases from V and 3 bases from J; bases unmatched to any gene: 6. The CDR3 loop reads CASIAGGPNQPQHF. CDR3 nucleotides: TGTGCCAGCATAGCAGGGGGTCCCAATCAGCCCCAGCATTTT.

The chain combines TRBV19 with TRBJ1-2; 8 bases are a match to TRBD1. Trimming removed 3 bases from V and 8 bases from J; junction bases left unmatched: 17. The V gene's germline CDR1 is LNHDA and CDR2 SQIVND (reference sequence). The CDR3 sequence is 17 residues long. The CDR3 coding sequence is TGTGCCAGTAGTATGGATGGGAACCGACAGGGGTACCAGGGCTACACCTTC. Translated: CASSMDGNRQGYQGYTF.

This clone was seen only once. The rearrangement joins TRBV3-1 (or the pseudogene TRBV3-2) to TRBJ2-7, with 12 nucleotides matching TRBD2. The CDR3 is 17 amino acids. Trimming cost V 4 bases and J 3 bases; bases outside gene matches: 10. Germline V lookup: CDR1 LGHDT, CDR2 YNNKEL (reference sequence). The CDR3 sequence is CASSPRTSGKVVYEQYF. The CDR3 DNA sequence: TGTGCCAGCAGCCCCCGGACTAGCGGGAAAGTCGTCTACGAGCAGTACTTC.

This clone was counted once. The V and J genes are TRBV5-1 and TRBJ2-5, with D uncertain. Germline V lookup: CDR1 SGHRS, CDR2 YFSETQ. Trimming took 0 bases from V and 5 from J, leaving 14 bases between them. This CDR3 region has 15 residues. This CDR3 reads CASSLGGSTSETQYF. CDR3 DNA: TGCGCCAGCAGCTTGGGAGGCAGTACCTCGGAGACCCAGTACTTC.

This sequence joins TRBV28 and TRBJ1-3, with 7 positions matching TRBD1. Per the germline V gene, CDR1 is MDHEN and CDR2 is SYDVKM. With V trimmed by 3 bases and J by 3 bases, 11 bases remained unmatched. The CDR3 is 17 amino acids. CDR3 DNA: TGTGCCAGCAGTTTCAGCCCGGGACAGACAGATGGAAACACCATATATTTT. Its translation: CASSFSPGQTDGNTIYF.

The chain joins TRBV9 to TRBJ2-2; 8 bases agree with TRBD2. Germline lookup yields CDR1 SGDLS and CDR2 YYNGEE. After removal of 1 base from V and 4 bases from J, the junction contained 9 bases not matched to a gene. The CDR3 runs to 17 residues. As DNA, the CDR3 is TGTGCCAGCAGCGTAACGTCAAGTAGCGGGACCACCGGGGAGCTGTTTTTT. As protein: CASSVTSSSGTTGELFF.

The genes are TRBV29-1 and TRBJ2-6; 10 positions match TRBD1. The CDR3 length is 17 residues. The germline V gene encodes CDR1 SQVTM and CDR2 ANQGSEA. Germline trimming cut 6 bases from V and 1 base from J; bases unmatched to any gene: 9. The CDR3 region has the DNA TGCAGCGTGGGGGGACAGGGGAAAATTTCTGGGGCCAACGTCCTGACTTTC. Translation gives CSVGGQGKISGANVLTF. The variable domain in full, completed from reference TRBV29-1 and TRBJ2-6, reads SAVISQKPSRDICQRGTSLTIQCQVDSQVTMMFWYRQQPGQSLTLIATANQGSEATYESGFVIDKFPISRPNLTFSTLTVSNMSPEDSSIYLCSVGGQGKISGANVLTFGAGSRLTVL.

The sample holds one count of this clone. This rearrangement joins TRBV18 to TRBJ2-1; 8 bases are shared with TRBD2. With V trimmed by 6 bases and J by 4 bases, 5 bases remained unmatched. Germline V gene data show CDR1 as KGHSH and CDR2 as LQKENI. The CDR3 has 14 residues. CDR3: CASSSGGRYNEQFF. In DNA form, the CDR3 reads TGTGCCAGCTCCTCGGGAGGGAGATACAATGAGCAGTTCTTC.

This sequence joins TRBV19 and TRBJ2-1; possibly TRBD1 for D (5 bases). Trimming removed 4 bases at V and 0 bases at J, with 13 bases between. The CDR3 is made up of 16 amino acids. Looked up from germline, CDR1 is LNHDA and CDR2 is SQIVND (reference sequence). DNA for the CDR3: TGTGCCAGTAGTAGGGGCCTTCTGAGCTCCTACAATGAGCAGTTCTTC. It is translated as CASSRGLLSSYNEQFF. The whole variable domain, filled in from reference TRBV19 and TRBJ2-1, reads DGGITQSPKYLFRKEGQNVTLSCEQNLNHDAMYWYRQDPGQGLRLIYYSQIVNDFQKGDIAEGYSVSREKKESFPLTVTSAQKNPTAFYLCASSRGLLSSYNEQFFGPGTRLTVL.

This clone was seen only once. The rearrangement joins TRBV5-1 to TRBJ1-3; TRBD1 matches at 7 bases. This CDR3 is built from 17 residues. Per germline, CDR1 SGHRS and CDR2 YFSETQ. The ends lost 7 bases at V and 0 bases at J; junction bases unmatched: 13. CDR3 protein: CASALSGTDFSGNTIYF. The CDR3 region has the DNA TGCGCCAGCGCATTGTCCGGGACAGACTTCTCTGGAAACACCATATATTTT.

A single count supports this clone. The rearrangement uses TRBV4-1 and TRBJ2-7, with TRBD2 as a possible D gene (5 bases). This CDR3 has 14 amino acids. V was trimmed by 4 bases and J by 0 bases, leaving 10 bases between them. The germline V gene encodes CDR1 MGHRA and CDR2 YSYEKL. CDR3 DNA: TGCGCCAGCAGCCTGGAGGACCGCTCCTACGAGCAGTACTTC. It codes for CASSLEDRSYEQYF.

This chain uses TRBV6-5 with TRBJ1-1; 9 bases match TRBD1. V lost 4 bases to trimming and J lost 10 bases; unmatched junction nucleotides: 13. The CDR3 runs 15 residues. The germline V gene encodes CDR1 MNHEY and CDR2 SVGAGI. CDR3: CASSLDRGQAKAAFF. The CDR3 coding sequence is TGTGCCAGCAGTTTGGACAGGGGTCAGGCTAAAGCAGCTTTCTTT.

This clone was seen only a few times. The chain uses TRBV11-3 and TRBJ2-1, with 11 bases that match TRBD2. V was clipped by 5 bases and J by 3 bases; unmatched bases: 3. This CDR3 is 15 amino acids long. Germline V CDR1 and CDR2: SGHNT, YENEEA. The CDR3 protein is CASSRGTSGYNEQFF. DNA of the CDR3: TGTGCCAGCAGCCGAGGGACTAGCGGCTACAATGAGCAGTTCTTC.

The rearrangement links TRBV15 to TRBJ2-5, with 11 bases lining up with TRBD2. CDR1 and CDR2 (germline): LNHNV, YYDKDF (reference sequence). The V gene end was trimmed by 1 base and the J gene end by 7 bases; junction bases not matched to a gene: 8. This CDR3 comprises 16 residues. The CDR3 sequence is CATSRGSGRADGTQYF. In DNA form, the CDR3 reads TGTGCCACCAGCAGAGGTAGCGGGAGGGCCGATGGGACCCAGTACTTC.

The chain is built from TRBV5-4 and TRBJ1-2; 8 bases line up with TRBD1. The CDR3 has 16 amino acids. V shed 0 bases and J 8 bases; nucleotides not matched to a gene: 12. Germline loops: CDR1 SGHNT, CDR2 YYREEE (reference sequence). This chain's CDR3 is CASSLVRQGAFAGYTF. The CDR3 coding sequence is TGTGCCAGCAGCTTGGTTCGGCAGGGGGCTTTCGCGGGCTACACCTTC.